The present entry profiles one T cell receptor beta chain with its context. A single base separates this from a much larger clone, so it may be a read error. Other DNA sequences within the sample encode an identical CDR3. This sample was included in a study of shared clonotypes between healthy human individuals. V lost 5 bases, J lost 6 bases, and 6 bases stayed unmatched. Germline loops: CDR1 SGHTA, CDR2 FQGNSA. The CDR3 is made up of 15 amino acids. Generated by immunoSEQ multiplex PCR, the TCRdb table keeps only in-frame clones and is missing some. The data contain fewer than 550,000 clones, over 60% of them singletons.

This sequence was found in a woman in her forties in good health. Some clones in this sample may be carry-over from other donors' samples. The V call is TRBV7-2, the J call TRBJ2-1, with 11 positions matching TRBD2. Sequenced: PBMCs. CDR3 residues: CASSKSGTSGNEQFF. CDR3 nucleotide sequence: TGTGCCAGCAGCAAGTCCGGGACTAGCGGCAATGAGCAGTTCTTC.